This T cell receptor (beta chain) stems from a study of control samples from healthy donors and cancer patients. Data came from immunoSEQ multiplex PCR; TCRdb stores just in-frame clones and leaves some out. This sample has 120,000 or so clones, with about 95% found just once. This CDR3 contains 11 residues. The germline gives CDR1 SQVTM, CDR2 ANQGSEA. V was trimmed by 3 bases and J by 9 bases, leaving 11 bases between them. The sequenced sample was blood. The source is a man aged 30-40 years in good health. The chain is built from TRBV29-1 and TRBJ1-1, with D perhaps matching TRBD1 (5 bases). The CDR3 is CSVDTGAKAFF. DNA of the CDR3: TGCAGCGTTGATACCGGGGCGAAAGCTTTCTTT.